One sample yielded the 2 T cell receptor beta chains listed below, sequenced in a study of T cell responses to AZD1222 COVID-19 vaccine. TCRdb keeps only in-frame clones here, not all; method: immunoSEQ multiplex PCR. The table records about 100,000 clones, around nine tenths of them present only once. The material was peripheral blood, obtained on day 0 of AZD1222 vaccination. These TCRs come from an adult in good health.

The chain combines TRBV7-3 with TRBJ2-2, with D maybe TRBD1 (6 bases). V shed 6 bases and J shed 1 base, with 12 bases lying between them. CDR1 and CDR2 from the germline V gene are SGHTA and FQGTGA. CDR3 length equals 15 residues. CDR3 residues: CASSMGHKNTGELFF. CDR3 coding DNA: TGTGCCAGCAGTATGGGACATAAGAACACCGGGGAGCTGTTTTTT. Filled out from reference TRBV7-3 and TRBJ2-2, the complete variable domain reads GAGVSQTPSNKVTEKGKYVELRCDPISGHTALYWYRQSLGQGPEFLIYFQGTGAADDSGLPNDRFFAVRPEGSVSTLKIQRTERGDSAVYLCASSMGHKNTGELFFGEGSRLTVL.

The chain links TRBV6-4 to TRBJ2-3, with 11 nucleotides matching TRBD2. Germline V CDR1 and CDR2: MRHNA, SNTAGT. V shed 4 bases, J shed 2 bases, and the junction held 11 bases outside the gene matches. The CDR3 extends over 18 amino acids. The CDR3 loop reads CASSGPGTSGQLTDTQYF. CDR3 coding DNA: TGTGCCAGCAGTGGCCCCGGGACTAGCGGACAACTCACAGATACGCAGTATTTT.